The rows below give T cell receptor beta chains drawn from one sample of a study of T cell changes during pregnancy in multiple sclerosis. The table came from immunoSEQ multiplex PCR; TCRdb's copy has only in-frame clones and leaves some out. The sample has about 32,000 clones, approximately 89% seen once. The specimen comprised CD8+ T cells from peripheral blood mononuclear cells, sampled in the first trimester of pregnancy. The receptors were sampled from a female donor with multiple sclerosis, enrolled in a pregnancy study. The CDR3 runs from the conserved cysteine through the conserved F or W. The D gene is left open where the match is weak. Clone size is given for some rows only: seen once, a few or many times, or a class if the clone is expanded.

V gene: TRBV5-1
clone size: -
D gene: TRBD1
CDR3 length: 13
J gene: TRBJ1-2
CDR3 protein: CASSSWTGDGYTF
CDR3 DNA: TGCGCCAGCAGCTCTTGGACAGGGGATGGCTACACCTTC

V gene: TRBV7-9
clone size: -
D gene: -
CDR3 length: 10
J gene: TRBJ1-2
CDR3 protein: CASSSGPYTF
CDR3 DNA: TGTGCCAGCAGCTCTGGGCCCTACACCTTC

V gene: TRBV6-1
clone size: -
D gene: -
CDR3 length: 18
J gene: TRBJ2-5
CDR3 protein: CASSVLWRGAIREETQYF
CDR3 DNA: TGTGCCAGCAGTGTACTCTGGCGGGGAGCCATAAGGGAAGAGACCCAGTACTTC

V gene: TRBV10-2
clone size: -
D gene: -
CDR3 length: 15
J gene: TRBJ2-7
CDR3 protein: CASSRPWTDSYEQYF
CDR3 DNA: TGCGCCAGCAGTAGACCCTGGACAGACTCCTACGAGCAGTACTTC

V gene: TRBV7-2
clone size: -
D gene: -
CDR3 length: 15
J gene: TRBJ2-2
CDR3 protein: CASSEPLGPTGELFF
CDR3 DNA: TGTGCCAGCAGCGAGCCTCTAGGTCCTACCGGGGAGCTGTTTTTT

V gene: TRBV5-1
clone size: -
D gene: TRBD1
CDR3 length: 14
J gene: TRBJ2-7
CDR3 protein: CASSFRDRLREQYF
CDR3 DNA: TGCGCCAGCAGCTTCCGGGACAGGCTACGCGAGCAGTACTTC

V gene: TRBV4-1
clone size: -
D gene: -
CDR3 length: 15
J gene: TRBJ2-6
CDR3 protein: CASSQAQGFANVLTF
CDR3 DNA: TGCGCCAGCAGCCAAGCACAGGGTTTCGCCAACGTCCTGACTTTC

V gene: TRBV9
clone size: -
D gene: -
CDR3 length: 14
J gene: TRBJ2-3
CDR3 protein: CASSPKTETPPQYF
CDR3 DNA: TGTGCCAGCAGCCCCAAGACAGAGACCCCTCCGCAGTATTTT

V gene: TRBV6-4
clone size: -
D gene: TRBD2
CDR3 length: 15
J gene: TRBJ2-3
CDR3 protein: CASSDGRASTDTQYF
CDR3 DNA: TGTGCCAGCAGTGACGGGAGGGCTAGCACAGATACGCAGTATTTT

V gene: TRBV2
clone size: -
D gene: TRBD1
CDR3 length: 12
J gene: TRBJ2-5
CDR3 protein: CASTGTEETQYF
CDR3 DNA: TGTGCCAGCACCGGGACAGAAGAGACCCAGTACTTC

V gene: TRBV5-1
clone size: -
D gene: -
CDR3 length: 14
J gene: TRBJ1-2
CDR3 protein: CASSLQGTNYGYTF
CDR3 DNA: TGCGCCAGCAGCTTGCAGGGTACTAACTATGGCTACACCTTC

V gene: TRBV19
clone size: once
D gene: -
CDR3 length: 16
J gene: TRBJ2-7
CDR3 protein: CASSPRSGESSYEQYF
CDR3 DNA: TGTGCCAGTAGTCCCCGCTCGGGAGAGAGCTCCTACGAGCAGTACTTC

V gene: TRBV18
clone size: -
D gene: -
CDR3 length: 14
J gene: TRBJ2-3
CDR3 protein: CASSLAGYTDTQYF
CDR3 DNA: TGTGCCAGCTCACTTGCGGGGTACACAGATACGCAGTATTTT

V gene: TRBV9
clone size: -
D gene: TRBD2
CDR3 length: 18
J gene: TRBJ2-1
CDR3 protein: CASSVGSGRAQFYNEQFF
CDR3 DNA: TGTGCCAGCAGCGTAGGAAGCGGGAGGGCCCAATTTTACAATGAGCAGTTCTTC

V gene: TRBV29-1
clone size: -
D gene: -
CDR3 length: 13
J gene: TRBJ1-2
CDR3 protein: CSVVTGSGYGYTF
CDR3 DNA: TGCAGCGTTGTAACTGGGAGTGGGTATGGCTACACCTTC

V gene: TRBV11-2
clone size: -
D gene: -
CDR3 length: 13
J gene: TRBJ2-1
CDR3 protein: CASSTDIYNEQFF
CDR3 DNA: TGTGCCAGCAGCACGGACATCTACAATGAGCAGTTCTTC